Shown below are 26 T cell receptor beta chains from a single sample sequenced in a study of T-cell reconstitution after alpha-beta-depleted transplantation in children. The library targeted TCRbeta and was prepared with unique molecular identifiers. MiXCR, run by TCRdb on the PCR reads, gives a single entry per CDR3 protein. The data show some 400,000 distinct CDR3 sequences, roughly 20% seen once. Sequenced material: PBMCs from the stem cell graft donor, taken from the stem cell graft. These receptors all come from a human donor who donated a stem cell graft to a child with acute myeloid leukemia.

This clonotype was seen only once. A much larger clone differs from this one at a single base, so this may be a read error. Here the CDR3 omits its conserved ending phenylalanine or tryptophan, so a read error is the likely source. The gene calls are TRBV27 and TRBJ1-6; 10 bases align to TRBD1. This CDR3 contains 14 residues. V trimming: 6 bases; J trimming: 10 bases; junction bases outside the gene matches: 6. Per germline, CDR1 MNHEY and CDR2 SMNVEV (reference sequence). CDR3 in amino acids: CASRTGTGVSPLHS. The CDR3 DNA is TGTGCCAGCAGAACCGGGACAGGGGTGTCACCCCTCCACTCT.

The chain joins TRBV7-9 to TRBJ2-2; D unclear. This CDR3 is built from 13 residues. Looked up from germline, CDR1 is SEHNR and CDR2 is FQNEAQ (reference sequence). Trimming pared 1 base from V and 5 bases from J, leaving 5 bases between. The CDR3 region is CASSLERTGELFF. As DNA, the CDR3 is TGTGCCAGCAGCTTAGAAAGAACCGGGGAGCTGTTTTTT.

This clonotype has just a few counts. This chain connects TRBV6-5 to TRBJ1-5; D not resolved. This CDR3 is built from 16 residues. The V end was cut by 0 bases, the J end by 1 base, with 10 bases between. The germline gives CDR1 MNHEY, CDR2 SVGAGI. In DNA form, the CDR3 reads TGTGCCAGCAGTTACTCGGGATTGGGGAGCAATCAGCCCCAGCATTTT. Residues: CASSYSGLGSNQPQHF.

There are many counts of this clonotype. The chain recombines TRBV27 with TRBJ2-1, with 13 positions matching TRBD2. The CDR3 sequence is 17 residues long. V lost 5 bases, J lost 8 bases, and 12 bases stayed unmatched. Germline CDR1 MNHEY, CDR2 SMNVEV (reference sequence). DNA of the CDR3: TGTGCCAGCAGTGACCTCCCCGGGACTAGCGGGATTGATGAGCAGTTCTTC. This gives the protein CASSDLPGTSGIDEQFF.

This clonotype was seen repeatedly, ten times or more. The chain combines TRBV29-1 with TRBJ2-5; a weak D match, TRBD2 (7 bases). CDR3 size: 11 residues. Germline V CDR1 and CDR2: SQVTM, ANQGSEA. V was shortened by 7 bases and J by 9 bases, with 15 bases between the two germline ends. DNA of the CDR3: TGCAGCGCCGAGGGGGGGGCGGCCCAGTACTTC. Protein sequence: CSAEGGAAQYF.

V is TRBV4-3 and J is TRBJ2-7; TRBD2 aligns across 12 bases. CDR1 and CDR2 (germline): LGHNA, YSLEER. This CDR3 spans 20 amino acids. The ends lost 7 bases at V and 6 bases at J; junction bases unmatched: 25. CDR3 loop: CASTKPPPEDMTSGRIEQYF. The CDR3 DNA sequence: TGCGCCAGCACCAAGCCCCCCCCGGAAGACATGACTAGCGGGAGAATCGAGCAGTACTTC.

This clonotype appeared once. A much larger clone differs by one base, so this may be a read error. V usage is TRBV10-3 and J usage is TRBJ2-7; no firm D call. Germline CDR1 and CDR2: ENHRY and SYGVKD. V shed 0 bases and J shed 6 bases, with 18 bases lying between them. The length of the CDR3 is 16 residues. DNA for the CDR3: TGTGCCATCAGTGAGTCGAGAAGTCCGTTATTATTCGAGCAGTACTTC. This translates into CAISESRSPLLFEQYF.

This clonotype was observed a handful of times. The J gene is TRBJ2-7, the V gene TRBV20-1; 11 bases map to TRBD2. V was clipped by 3 bases and J by 4 bases; unmatched bases: 5. Germline V gene lookup returns CDR1 DFQATT and CDR2 SNEGSKA (reference sequence). This CDR3 region has 14 residues. CDR3 DNA sequence: TGCAGTGCTAGCCCCACTAGCGGGAGTTACGAGCAGTACTTC. It translates to CSASPTSGSYEQYF.

This clonotype was found a few times. V usage is TRBV6-1 and J usage is TRBJ2-7; 10 nucleotides agree with TRBD1. The germline CDR1 and CDR2 sequences are MNHNS and SASEGT. The CDR3 contains 15 residues. Unmatched junction bases numbered 4, after V lost 1 base and J lost 4 bases. CDR3 nucleotides: TGTGCCAGCAGTGAAGATGGGACAGGGGCGTACGAGCAGTACTTC. Translation gives CASSEDGTGAYEQYF.

This clonotype occurred many times. The chain is built from TRBV29-1 and TRBJ2-5; TRBD2 matches at 10 bases. Germline lookup yields CDR1 SQVTM and CDR2 ANQGSEA. V lost 5 bases and J lost 5; bases outside the gene matches: 5. There are 13 residues in the CDR3. The chain's CDR3 is CSVLAGVIETQYF. The CDR3 nucleotides are TGCAGCGTTCTAGCGGGAGTAATTGAGACCCAGTACTTC. Based on the CDR3 plus reference TRBV29-1 and TRBJ2-5, the full variable domain is SAVISQKPSRDICQRGTSLTIQCQVDSQVTMMFWYRQQPGQSLTLIATANQGSEATYESGFVIDKFPISRPNLTFSTLTVSNMSPEDSSIYLCSVLAGVIETQYFGPGTRLLVL.

J is TRBJ2-1 and V is TRBV12-3 or TRBV12-4, with TRBD2 identical over 12 bases. The V and J ends lost 5 bases and 0 bases, in that order; junction bases with no gene match: 14. The CDR3 extends over 20 amino acids. The CDR3 DNA follows: TGTGCCAGCAGTATCAGACAGGGCTCGACTAGCGGGAGCTCCTACAATGAGCAGTTCTTC. Translation: CASSIRQGSTSGSSYNEQFF.

The chain recombines TRBV20-1 with TRBJ2-5, with D possibly TRBD1 on 6 matching bases. The CDR3 totals 14 residues. Trimming left V 5 bases short and J 2 bases short, with 15 bases between. Germline V gene data show CDR1 as DFQATT and CDR2 as SNEGSKA (reference sequence). For the CDR3, the DNA is TGCAGTGCTTCGGCAGGGGCCGATCAAGAGACCCAGTACTTC. It yields the protein CSASAGADQETQYF.

Only a few counts were recorded for this clonotype. V gene TRBV25-1 combines with J gene TRBJ2-7; 7 bases are a match to TRBD2. CDR1 and CDR2 from the germline V gene are MGHDK and SYGVNS. V shed 6 bases, J shed 5 bases, and the junction held 28 bases outside the gene matches. This CDR3 comprises 20 residues. The CDR3 DNA reads TGTGCCAGCAGCCTCAATGCACCGGGGCTAGCGGAGCTAAAGGTGGACGAGCAGTACTTC. It yields the protein CASSLNAPGLAELKVDEQYF.

This CDR3 reads CASSPPTSGAYEQYF. The CDR3 DNA sequence: TGTGCCAGCAGCCCCCCGACTAGCGGCGCCTACGAGCAGTACTTC. The V call is TRBV7-8, the J call TRBJ2-7; the match to TRBD2 covers 9 bases. Germline CDR1 is SGHVS and CDR2 is FQNEAQ. CDR3 length: 15 amino acids. J was trimmed by 2 bases and V by 5 bases; bases with no gene match: 7.

The chain recombines TRBV5-1 with TRBJ2-7; maybe TRBD1 (5 bases). This CDR3 has 13 residues. Germline values: CDR1 SGHRS, CDR2 YFSETQ. With 9 bases removed from V and 6 bases from J, the gap between germline ends came to 19 bases. The CDR3 nucleotides are TGCGCCACCAACTCGCATCCAGGGCGCGAGCAGTACTTC. Its translation: CATNSHPGREQYF.

J is TRBJ2-7 and V is TRBV6-1, with D possibly matching TRBD1 (5 bases). The CDR3 runs to 13 residues. In germline, CDR1 is MNHNS, CDR2 SASEGT. V dropped 4 bases and J dropped 7 bases, with 14 bases sitting between them. CDR3: CASSAGYGREQYF. The CDR3 DNA reads TGTGCCAGCAGTGCAGGGTATGGGCGGGAGCAGTACTTC.

This clonotype appeared many times. The rearrangement links TRBV20-1 to TRBJ2-1; 8 positions match TRBD1. V lost 6 bases to trimming and J lost 12 bases; unmatched junction nucleotides: 16. CDR1 DFQATT and CDR2 SNEGSKA come from the germline V gene (reference sequence). The CDR3 runs to 14 residues. Here the CDR3 reads CSAFQGAGGSGQFF. In nucleotides, the CDR3 is TGCAGTGCCTTCCAGGGGGCAGGGGGGTCCGGGCAGTTCTTC.

Here the CDR3 reads CASSPQAGFTDTQYF. In nucleotides, the CDR3 is TGTGCCAGCAGCCCTCAAGCAGGTTTCACAGATACGCAGTATTTT. This chain connects TRBV7-2 to TRBJ2-3; D is undetermined. The CDR3 is 15 amino acids. The V and J ends lost 5 bases and 2 bases respectively, with 14 bases between them. Germline CDR1 is SGHTA and CDR2 is FQGNSA.

V and J are TRBV7-9 and TRBJ2-7; tentatively, D is TRBD2 (6 bases). V was cut by 3 bases and J by 4 bases, with 13 bases left in between. Germline values: CDR1 SEHNR, CDR2 FQNEAQ (reference sequence). This CDR3 is 14 amino acids long. In nucleotides, the CDR3 is TGTGCCAGCAGCTTCGCAGAGGGAGGTTACGAGCAGTACTTC. It translates to CASSFAEGGYEQYF.

The CDR3 bases are TGTGCCAGCAGTTTAGCGGTCCCAGTGTCCAACTCTGGGGCCAACGTCCTGACTTTC. Translation: CASSLAVPVSNSGANVLTF. The J gene is TRBJ2-6, the V gene TRBV12-3 or TRBV12-4; no firm D call. This CDR3 is built from 19 residues. Trimming took off 0 bases at V and 0 bases at J, with 15 bases between the two ends.

This clonotype showed up just a few times. The chain joins TRBV15 to TRBJ2-5; D uncertain. Germline lookup yields CDR1 LNHNV and CDR2 YYDKDF (reference sequence). Trimming cost V 4 bases and J 5 bases, with 17 bases left between them. CDR3 size: 15 residues. CDR3 DNA sequence: TGTGCCACCAGCACCCTCTTAGCAGGAAAGGAGACCCAGTACTTC. Its translation: CATSTLLAGKETQYF.

This clonotype was found a few times. The chain joins TRBV29-1 to TRBJ1-2; maybe TRBD1 (6 bases). CDR3 length: 14 amino acids. Trimming left V 6 bases short and J 4 bases short, with 18 bases between. The germline gives CDR1 SQVTM, CDR2 ANQGSEA. The DNA of the CDR3 is TGCAGCGTGGATCCCCGACAGGATCCCTATGGCTACACCTTC. Translation: CSVDPRQDPYGYTF.

The rearrangement joins TRBV9 to TRBJ2-7, with D perhaps TRBD1 or TRBD2 (6 bases each). In germline, CDR1 is SGDLS, CDR2 YYNGEE. V lost 4 bases to trimming and J lost 1 base, with 18 bases between them. CDR3 length: 16 residues. CDR3 nucleotides: TGTGCCAGCAGCCCTCAGGGTGGGGGGCGATCCTACGAGCAGTACTTC. Translation gives CASSPQGGGRSYEQYF.

There are a few counts of this clonotype. J is TRBJ2-3 and V is TRBV12-3 or TRBV12-4, with D perhaps TRBD2 (5 bases). The CDR3 spans 17 residues. The V end was cut by 2 bases, the J end by 1 base, with 16 bases between. The CDR3 here is CASSLSRTGRGTDTQYF. In nucleotides, the CDR3 is TGTGCCAGCAGTTTATCCCGGACTGGTCGGGGCACAGATACGCAGTATTTT.

The chain employs TRBV2 and TRBJ2-7, with D maybe TRBD2 (5 bases). The CDR3 consists of 12 residues. CDR1 and CDR2 from the germline V gene are SNHLY and FYNNEI. V was shortened by 6 bases and J by 3 bases, with 9 bases between the two germline ends. The DNA for the CDR3 is TGTGCCAGCAGGGAGGCGGGCTACGAGCAGTACTTC. This gives the protein CASREAGYEQYF.

The V gene is TRBV20-1, the J gene TRBJ2-7; 9 bases are shared with TRBD1. CDR3 length: 14 residues. The V gene end was trimmed by 1 base and the J gene end by 3 bases; junction bases not matched to a gene: 4. Germline V gene data show CDR1 as DFQATT and CDR2 as SNEGSKA (reference sequence). The CDR3 spells CSARGQTGGYEQYF. The CDR3 region has the DNA TGCAGTGCTAGAGGTCAGACAGGGGGCTACGAGCAGTACTTC.